These 8 T cell receptor beta chains were all obtained from the same sample, sequenced in a study of response to subunit inactivated influenza vaccine. TCRdb re-called the RT-PCR reads through MiXCR, storing one row per CDR3 protein. This table holds over 150,000 distinct CDR3 sequences, around 9% found once. The sequences come from non-naive T cells sorted from PBMCs, collected on the day of vaccination. The receptors come from a man between 50 and 59 years old who received an inactivated influenza vaccine.

This clonotype was recorded a few times. The chain employs TRBV29-1 and TRBJ1-1; the D gene is possibly TRBD1 (5 bases). CDR1 and CDR2 from the germline V gene are SQVTM and ANQGSEA. The V end lost 4 bases, the J end lost 0 bases, and 9 bases lay between the germline ends. The CDR3 sequence is 13 residues long. Here the CDR3 reads CSVGDRMNTEAFF. CDR3 in DNA: TGCAGCGTTGGGGACCGGATGAACACTGAAGCTTTCTTT.

V gene TRBV4-3 combines with J gene TRBJ1-6; D remains ambiguous. V shed 9 bases and J shed 7 bases, with 13 bases lying between them. The CDR3 contains 13 residues. Germline-derived CDR1 and CDR2 are LGHNA and YSLEER. The CDR3 is CASSGPRNSPLHF. The CDR3 DNA is TGCGCCAGTTCCGGGCCGAGGAATTCACCCCTCCACTTT.

The chain recombines TRBV20-1 with TRBJ1-2, with TRBD1 identical over 7 bases. The germline V gene has CDR1 DFQATT and CDR2 SNEGSKA (reference sequence). V was pared by 4 bases and J by 0 bases, with 8 bases of the junction left unmatched. The CDR3 loop spans 15 amino acids. The CDR3 is CSAIPTGQANYGYTF. CDR3 coding DNA: TGCAGTGCTATCCCTACAGGACAGGCTAACTATGGCTACACCTTC.

This clonotype showed up many times. The chain recombines TRBV7-2 with TRBJ2-1, with 7 bases that match TRBD1. CDR3 size: 15 residues. Trimming removed 5 bases from V and 4 bases from J; junction bases left unmatched: 8. The germline CDR1 and CDR2 sequences are SGHTA and FQGNSA. CDR3 loop: CASSLRDSRYNEQFF. In nucleotides, the CDR3 is TGTGCCAGCAGCCTCCGGGACAGCCGGTACAATGAGCAGTTCTTC.

The chain employs TRBV7-9 and TRBJ2-3; D is possibly TRBD2 (6 bases). The CDR3 extends over 13 amino acids. V lost 4 bases and J 6 bases, leaving 11 bases between the germline ends. Germline assignment: CDR1 SEHNR and CDR2 FQNEAQ (reference sequence). CDR3 protein: CASSSGTSDTQYF. CDR3 nucleotide sequence: TGTGCCAGCAGCTCAGGAACTAGCGATACGCAGTATTTT. Based on the CDR3 plus reference TRBV7-9 and TRBJ2-3, the full variable domain is DTGVSQNPRHKITKRGQNVTFRCDPISEHNRLYWYRQTLGQGPEFLTYFQNEAQLEKSRLLSDRFSAERPKGSFSTLEIQRTEQGDSAMYLCASSSGTSDTQYFGPGTRLTVL.

The rearrangement uses TRBV7-2 and TRBJ2-1, with TRBD2 matching over 9 bases. Germline CDR1 and CDR2: SGHTA and FQGNSA. The length of the CDR3 is 15 residues. The V segment lost 3 bases and the J segment 8 bases; nucleotides outside the gene matches: 8. CDR3 in amino acids: CASSFVASGKDEQFF. The CDR3 region has the DNA TGTGCCAGCAGCTTTGTGGCTAGCGGGAAGGATGAGCAGTTCTTC.

This clonotype turned up a few times. This chain joins TRBV12-3 or TRBV12-4 and TRBJ1-5; 11 bases match TRBD1. The junction had 0 bases not matched to a gene; V was cut back by 6 bases and J by 5 bases. The CDR3 is 13 residues long. Here the CDR3 DNA reads TGTGCCAGCAGGGGACAGGGGGATCAGCCCCAGCATTTT. Translation: CASRGQGDQPQHF.

This clonotype has just a few counts. The chain recombines TRBV5-1 with TRBJ2-3; D possibly matches TRBD1 or TRBD2 (5 bases each). Germline assignment: CDR1 SGHRS and CDR2 YFSETQ. The ends were cut back, 3 bases at V and 5 bases at J, with 19 bases in the middle. The CDR3 has 16 amino acids. CDR3: CASSSDGGSLLDTQYF. The DNA for the CDR3 is TGCGCCAGCAGCTCCGATGGGGGAAGCCTGTTAGATACGCAGTATTTT. The full variable domain, completed using reference TRBV5-1 and TRBJ2-3, is KAGVTQTPRYLIKTRGQQVTLSCSPISGHRSVSWYQQTPGQGLQFLFEYFSETQRNKGNFPGRFSGRQFSNSRSEMNVSTLELGDSALYLCASSSDGGSLLDTQYFGPGTRLTVL.